The rows below give T cell receptor beta chains drawn from one sample of a study of blood T cell repertoires in COVID-19. Sequencing used immunoSEQ multiplex PCR; TCRdb keeps in-frame clones, though not all of them. The sample carries roughly 250,000 clones, around 88% recorded once. The sample was PBMCs or T cells enriched from blood (not recorded which). The origin of the receptors is a woman aged 40 to 50 with acute COVID-19. Each CDR3 is given with its conserved first and last residue. Fields, in order: J gene, V gene, CDR3 protein.

TRBJ1-2	TRBV6-6	CASNLGQGSIYGYTF
TRBJ2-7	TRBV11-2	CASSLFSSSYEQYF
TRBJ1-3	TRBV5-1	CASSLDGASGNTIYF
TRBJ1-5	TRBV27	CASRDRGMGSNQPQHF
TRBJ2-1	TRBV4-2	CASSQAVAGGSYNEQFF
TRBJ2-1	TRBV29-1	CSVAATRFYNEQFF
TRBJ2-1	TRBV5-4	CASSRGRGQINEQFF
TRBJ1-2	TRBV5-4	CASSLARSMDRGRGYTF
TRBJ2-7	TRBV27	CASSSISATGAYEQYF
TRBJ1-1	TRBV27	CASSSRTEAFF
TRBJ2-1	TRBV19	CASRREGRYNEQFF
TRBJ2-2	TRBV5-1	CASSPGLAGVGYTGELFF
TRBJ1-1	TRBV18	CASSPEIPTGFVTEAFF
TRBJ1-1	TRBV19	CASSIRGAAEAFF
TRBJ1-2	TRBV19	CASRPQGLNYGYTF
TRBJ2-3	TRBV24-1	CATSDSGTGTDTQYF
TRBJ2-1	TRBV2	CASSGLAGNNEQFF
TRBJ2-1	TRBV5-4	CASSGTAYNEQFF
TRBJ2-3	TRBV19	CASRSGVSGTTDTQYF
TRBJ1-5	TRBV7-9	CASSLVNEELGPQHF
TRBJ2-2	TRBV7-9	CASSFIWEATGELFF
TRBJ1-2	TRBV28	CASTFGGGRSANYGYTF
TRBJ2-7	TRBV6-2/TRBV6-3	CASSFRAGGLHEQYF
TRBJ2-2	TRBV10-1	CASSAGTGELFF
TRBJ2-3	TRBV27	CASSLGAGPTDTQYF
TRBJ2-2	TRBV4-1	CASSQGPGVSPGELFF
TRBJ1-2	TRBV10-2	CASRETGTHLYGYTF
TRBJ1-6	TRBV6-2/TRBV6-3	CASSYSAGDYNSPLHF
TRBJ2-3	TRBV9	CASSRVVGAYTDTQYF
TRBJ2-2	TRBV27	CASSKQGSGELFF
TRBJ2-5	TRBV24-1	CATSDLIRGETQYF
TRBJ2-1	TRBV5-4	CASSLRERSEQFF
TRBJ1-1	TRBV28	CASSLNEDTEAFF
TRBJ1-6	TRBV27	CASSSVYNSPLHF
TRBJ1-2	TRBV25-1	CASSEQGSGSGYTF
TRBJ2-1	TRBV19	CASSLEFSEQFF
TRBJ2-5	TRBV2	CASSDRGQETQYF
TRBJ1-5	TRBV19	CASSQGLSNQPQHF
TRBJ2-1	TRBV9	CASSVRAGDFNEQFF
TRBJ1-1	TRBV19	CASSSSRGAGKGDTEAFF
TRBJ2-5	TRBV19	CASSTGDQETQYF
TRBJ1-2	TRBV30	CAWSGTGGYGYTF
TRBJ2-1	TRBV21-1	CASSKIIGGYNEQFF
TRBJ2-7	TRBV4-2	CASSQPGQGSYEQYF
TRBJ1-1	TRBV15	CATSPQQGLTEAFF
TRBJ1-1	TRBV27	CASSRAGAYTEAFF
TRBJ2-6	TRBV19	CASNQFSGANVLTF
TRBJ1-2	TRBV19	CASRSPQRGRSYGYTF
TRBJ2-7	TRBV19	CASSIGGEQYF